This paragraph covers one TCR beta chain sequence. One entry per CDR3 protein, called by TCRdb with MiXCR from the 5' RACE reads. The profile shows 55,000 to 75,000 distinct CDR3 sequences, 25% to 30% of them singletons. The germline V gene has CDR1 SQVTM and CDR2 ANQGSEA. The ends lost 7 bases at V and 3 bases at J; junction bases unmatched: 11. CDR3 length equals 16 residues. Naive CD4+ T cells were purified with Tregs depleted by CD25. Sequenced sample: tumor-infiltrating naive CD4+ T cells sorted from the breast tumor. As for subset: naive CD4+ T cells, CD4+CD45RA+CD25-. The chain uses TRBV29-1 and TRBJ2-3; 12 bases line up with TRBD1. This clonotype originated in a female donor with breast cancer. The DNA of the CDR3 is TGCAGCGCACATTCCGGGACAGGGGGCCGGACAGATACGCAGTATTTT. This sequence encodes CSAHSGTGGRTDTQYF.